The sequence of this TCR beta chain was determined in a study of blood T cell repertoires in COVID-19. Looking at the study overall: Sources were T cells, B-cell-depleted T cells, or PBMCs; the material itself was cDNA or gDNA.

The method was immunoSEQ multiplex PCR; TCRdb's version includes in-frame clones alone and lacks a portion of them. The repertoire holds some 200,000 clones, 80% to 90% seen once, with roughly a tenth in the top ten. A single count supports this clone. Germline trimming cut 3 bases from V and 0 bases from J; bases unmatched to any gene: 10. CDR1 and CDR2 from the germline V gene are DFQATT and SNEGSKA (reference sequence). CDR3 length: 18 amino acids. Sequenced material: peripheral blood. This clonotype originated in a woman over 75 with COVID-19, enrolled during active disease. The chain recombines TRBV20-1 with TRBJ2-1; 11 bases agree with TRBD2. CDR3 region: CSASVLAGGISSYNEQFF. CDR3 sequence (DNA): TGCAGTGCTAGTGTCCTAGCGGGGGGAATTAGCTCCTACAATGAGCAGTTCTTC.